This paragraph reports one TCR beta chain. Its antigen is unknown. Produced via immunoSEQ multiplex PCR; TCRdb's table is partial and in-frame only. The table lists 75,000 to 95,000 clones, around 82% of them singletons. The sample originates from a study of T cells in localized non-small cell lung cancer. Per germline, CDR1 ENHRY and CDR2 SYGVKD. The V end lost 4 bases, the J end lost 5 bases, and 11 bases lay between the germline ends. This CDR3 comprises 13 residues. Study results and limitations: Uninvolved adjacent lung showed peak T cell clonality, exceeding tumor. Heterogeneity cannot be ruled out, as sequencing used one tumor region only.

Specimen: PBMCs, collected before any cancer treatment. V and J are TRBV10-3 and TRBJ2-5; no clear D. The source is a man aged 35-75 years with stage II squamous cell lung carcinoma. Here the CDR3 reads CAISARGGETQYF. The CDR3 DNA reads TGTGCCATCAGTGCACGAGGTGGGGAGACCCAGTACTTC.